The next 10 T cell receptor beta chains were all read from a single sample in a study of OX40 agonist ivuxolimab in advanced cancers. Produced via immunoSEQ multiplex PCR; TCRdb's table is partial and in-frame only. Of around 44,000 clones in the sample, more than 75% were seen once. The material sequenced was CD4+ or CD8+ T cells sorted from blood, taken in a trial of the OX40 agonist ivuxolimab. The receptors originated from an adult with an advanced solid tumor such as melanoma, head and neck, liver or kidney cancer.

The rearrangement links TRBV5-5 to TRBJ2-4, with TRBD2 as a possible D gene (6 bases). This CDR3 has 19 residues. Between the trimmed V and J ends, which lost 0 bases and 0 bases, there was a span of 19 bases. Germline CDR1 reads SGHKS; CDR2 reads YYEKEE (reference sequence). CDR3 sequence (DNA): TGTGCCAGCAGCTTGGTACCGGGCGGGGCACTACTAGCCAAAAACATTCAGTACTTC. This codes for CASSLVPGGALLAKNIQYF.

The V call is TRBV7-2, the J call TRBJ2-7, with D maybe TRBD1 (5 bases). Trimming removed 0 bases from V and 4 bases from J, with 13 bases in between. CDR1 is SGHTA, CDR2 FQGNSA, per germline. This CDR3 contains 15 residues. Here the CDR3 DNA reads TGTGCCAGCAGCTTAGCGGGCGACAGAATGTACGAGCAGTACTTC. The encoded protein is CASSLAGDRMYEQYF.

The gene calls are TRBV7-7 and TRBJ1-1, with unresolved D. This CDR3 is built from 13 residues. Germline V lookup: CDR1 SSHAT, CDR2 FNYEAQ (reference sequence). Trimming pared 2 bases from V and 3 bases from J, leaving 7 bases between. In DNA, the CDR3 is TGTGCCAGCAGCTTAAACGCGGACACTGAAGCTTTCTTT. It specifies CASSLNADTEAFF.

J is TRBJ2-7 and V is TRBV5-4; 7 bases map to TRBD2. Germline V lookup: CDR1 SGHNT, CDR2 YYREEE (reference sequence). With V trimmed by 4 bases and J by 7 bases, 11 bases remained unmatched. The CDR3 runs to 14 residues. CDR3 in amino acids: CASSPAGGGDEQYF. CDR3 coding DNA: TGTGCCAGCAGCCCTGCTGGGGGGGGTGATGAGCAGTACTTC.

The V call is TRBV5-5, the J call TRBJ2-7; a weak D match, TRBD1 (5 bases). This CDR3 has 15 residues. Germline V gene sequence: CDR1 SGHKS, CDR2 YYEKEE (reference sequence). V was pared by 3 bases and J by 6 bases, with 19 bases between. The CDR3 nucleotides read TGTGCCAGCAGCTCGTGGGGCCAAGTGGTCGGCGAGCAGTACTTC. Its protein product is CASSSWGQVVGEQYF.

The J gene is TRBJ1-1, the V gene TRBV11-2, with D possibly TRBD1 on 5 matching bases. Germline CDR1 reads SGHAT; CDR2 reads FQNNGV. This CDR3 comprises 13 residues. Trimming cost V 0 bases and J 7 bases, with 9 bases left between them. CDR3 nucleotide sequence: TGTGCCAGCAGCTTAGAACCCGGGGGTGAAGCTTTCTTT. Translating it yields CASSLEPGGEAFF.

This rearrangement joins TRBV2 to TRBJ2-1, with D perhaps matching TRBD1 (6 bases). With 5 bases removed from V and 7 bases from J, the gap between germline ends came to 15 bases. The germline CDR1 and CDR2 sequences are SNHLY and FYNNEI. The CDR3 totals 14 residues. The DNA of the CDR3 is TGTGCCAGCAGTTCCTACTTCACAGGGAATGAGCAGTTCTTC. It is translated as CASSSYFTGNEQFF.

The genes are TRBV19 and TRBJ2-3; TRBD2 is a possible D gene (6 bases). Germline V gene lookup returns CDR1 LNHDA and CDR2 SQIVND (reference sequence). The V gene lost 3 bases and the J gene lost 1 base, with 14 bases spanning the gap. The CDR3 extends over 16 amino acids. DNA for the CDR3: TGTGCCAGTAGTATTGCTGAGCGGGCCGGCACAGATACGCAGTATTTT. Translating it yields CASSIAERAGTDTQYF.

This sequence joins TRBV7-2 and TRBJ2-3, with 14 bases lining up with TRBD2. Losses at the gene ends were 6 bases for V and 1 base for J; bases not matched to a gene: 3. The CDR3 is made up of 16 amino acids. The germline CDR1 and CDR2 sequences are SGHTA and FQGNSA. CDR3 loop: CASSRLAGGGTDTQYF. CDR3 in DNA: TGTGCCAGCAGTCGACTAGCGGGAGGGGGCACAGATACGCAGTATTTT.

The V and J genes are TRBV6-4 and TRBJ2-3; 8 nucleotides match TRBD2. Germline loops: CDR1 MRHNA, CDR2 SNTAGT. The CDR3 runs 16 residues. Trimming cost V 0 bases and J 4 bases; bases outside gene matches: 6. This chain's CDR3 is CASSDSGAGVADTQYF. The CDR3 region has the DNA TGTGCCAGCAGTGACTCCGGAGCGGGGGTCGCAGATACGCAGTATTTT.